What follows are 12 T cell receptor beta chains derived from one specimen sequenced in a study of T cell responses to AZD1222 COVID-19 vaccine. Assay used: immunoSEQ multiplex PCR; TCRdb lists only in-frame clones, some missing. The table has about 130,000 clones, about 87% seen once; the top ten hold over 1.5%. Source: peripheral blood, taken on day 0 of AZD1222 vaccination. All receptors derive from an adult in good health.

The rearrangement joins TRBV14 to TRBJ2-5; the D call may be TRBD1 or TRBD2 (5 bases each). V gave up 2 bases and J gave up 1 base, with 11 bases separating them. The length of the CDR3 is 15 residues. Germline-derived CDR1 and CDR2 are SGHDN and FVKESK. The CDR3 sequence: CASSQFGAVQETQYF. CDR3 DNA sequence: TGTGCCAGCAGCCAATTCGGGGCAGTCCAAGAGACCCAGTACTTC. Combining the CDR3 with reference TRBV14 and TRBJ2-5 gives the whole variable domain EAGVTQFPSHSVIEKGQTVTLRCDPISGHDNLYWYRRVMGKEIKFLLHFVKESKQDESGMPNNRFLAERTGGTYSTLKVQPAELEDSGVYFCASSQFGAVQETQYFGPGTRLLVL.

This rearrangement joins TRBV2 to TRBJ1-2, with D possibly being TRBD1 (6 bases). Germline CDR1 is SNHLY and CDR2 is FYNNEI. The V end was cut by 4 bases, the J end by 7 bases, with 10 bases between. The CDR3 runs to 12 residues. The CDR3 nucleotides read TGTGCCAGCAGTGGGACAGTGGGTGGCTACACCTTC. It specifies CASSGTVGGYTF.

The chain combines TRBV7-9 with TRBJ1-2; D not certain. The V end was cut by 1 base, the J end by 4 bases, with 7 bases between. Germline lookup yields CDR1 SEHNR and CDR2 FQNEAQ (reference sequence). This CDR3 spans 13 amino acids. CDR3 sequence reads: CASSLDGLYGYTF. DNA of the CDR3: TGTGCCAGCAGCTTAGATGGGCTCTATGGCTACACCTTC.

CDR3 protein: CAWSAAGGVTDTQYF. CDR3 sequence (DNA): TGTGCCTGGAGTGCAGCGGGGGGGGTCACAGATACGCAGTATTTT. The chain uses TRBV30 and TRBJ2-3; 10 bases agree with TRBD2. V was pared by 1 base and J by 2 bases, with 3 bases of the junction left unmatched. Germline V gene lookup returns CDR1 GTSNPN and CDR2 SVGIG (reference sequence). The CDR3 loop spans 15 amino acids. The full variable domain, with the rest looked up from reference TRBV30 and TRBJ2-3, is SQTIHQWPATLVQPVGSPLSLECTVEGTSNPNLYWYRQAAGRGLQLLFYSVGIGQISSEVPQNLSASRPQDRQFILSSKKLLLSDSGFYLCAWSAAGGVTDTQYFGPGTRLTVL.

The chain couples TRBV3-1 (or the pseudogene TRBV3-2) to TRBJ2-2; D is possibly TRBD1 (6 bases). The CDR3 has 14 residues. Germline V gene data show CDR1 as LGHDT and CDR2 as YNNKEL (reference sequence). The V and J ends lost 1 base and 6 bases respectively, with 9 bases between them. The CDR3, as DNA: TGTGCCAGCAGCCAAGGGGGGCAAGCCGGGGAGCTGTTTTTT. It encodes CASSQGGQAGELFF.

The V and J genes are TRBV7-9 and TRBJ2-3; the match to TRBD2 covers 13 bases. The CDR3 sequence is 17 residues long. Germline CDR1 SEHNR, CDR2 FQNEAQ (reference sequence). Unmatched junction bases numbered 9, after V lost 8 bases and J lost 1 base. CDR3 DNA sequence: TGTGCCAGCTGCCGACTAGCGGGAGGCCTCGGCACAGATACGCAGTATTTT. Encoded protein: CASCRLAGGLGTDTQYF.

The chain links TRBV3-1 (or the pseudogene TRBV3-2) to TRBJ2-1; no clear D gene. There are 15 residues in the CDR3. Germline lookup yields CDR1 LGHDT and CDR2 YNNKEL (reference sequence). Trimming removed 2 bases from V and 0 bases from J, with 8 bases in between. The CDR3: CASSQRRNSYNEQFF. CDR3 DNA sequence: TGTGCCAGCAGCCAACGGCGGAACTCCTACAATGAGCAGTTCTTC.

J is TRBJ2-3 and V is TRBV3-1 (or the pseudogene TRBV3-2); a possible D gene is TRBD2 (6 bases). With 4 bases removed from V and 2 bases from J, the gap between germline ends came to 16 bases. Per germline, CDR1 LGHDT and CDR2 YNNKEL (reference sequence). The CDR3 has 16 residues. CDR3 in amino acids: CASSLGAGSPTDTQYF. The CDR3 DNA reads as TGTGCCAGCAGCCTTGGGGCGGGGTCCCCCACAGATACGCAGTATTTT.

The chain carries TRBV5-4 and TRBJ2-7; possibly TRBD1 for D (6 bases). Germline loops: CDR1 SGHNT, CDR2 YYREEE (reference sequence). This CDR3 region has 14 residues. The V and J ends lost 2 bases and 4 bases respectively, with 13 bases between them. The CDR3 DNA reads TGTGCCAGCAGCTTTTCTCAGGGGAATTACGAGCAGTACTTC. Amino acid sequence: CASSFSQGNYEQYF.

The rearrangement joins TRBV3-1 (or the pseudogene TRBV3-2) to TRBJ1-6, with D possibly matching TRBD1 (5 bases). V lost 2 bases and J 7 bases, leaving 12 bases between the germline ends. The CDR3 has 15 residues. Germline CDR1 reads LGHDT; CDR2 reads YNNKEL (reference sequence). The CDR3 loop reads CASSQQGTRNSPLHF. The DNA of the CDR3 is TGTGCCAGCAGCCAACAGGGAACGCGAAATTCACCCCTCCACTTT.

The V gene is TRBV5-1, the J gene TRBJ1-1; TRBD1 agrees at 8 bases. Germline lookup yields CDR1 SGHRS and CDR2 YFSETQ. V was clipped by 4 bases and J by 0 bases; unmatched bases: 20. The length of the CDR3 is 20 residues. CDR3 amino acids: CASSLSSTGAFRTVNTEAFF. For the CDR3, the DNA is TGCGCCAGCAGCCTCTCGTCGACAGGGGCCTTCAGGACTGTGAACACTGAAGCTTTCTTT.

The chain couples TRBV5-6 to TRBJ1-2, with 8 bases that match TRBD1. V gave up 1 base and J gave up 7 bases; unmatched junction bases: 6. The CDR3 runs 14 residues. In germline, CDR1 is SGHDT, CDR2 YYEEEE. The CDR3 spells CASSLTGTGSGYTF. For the CDR3, the DNA is TGTGCCAGCAGCTTGACGGGGACAGGAAGTGGCTACACCTTC.